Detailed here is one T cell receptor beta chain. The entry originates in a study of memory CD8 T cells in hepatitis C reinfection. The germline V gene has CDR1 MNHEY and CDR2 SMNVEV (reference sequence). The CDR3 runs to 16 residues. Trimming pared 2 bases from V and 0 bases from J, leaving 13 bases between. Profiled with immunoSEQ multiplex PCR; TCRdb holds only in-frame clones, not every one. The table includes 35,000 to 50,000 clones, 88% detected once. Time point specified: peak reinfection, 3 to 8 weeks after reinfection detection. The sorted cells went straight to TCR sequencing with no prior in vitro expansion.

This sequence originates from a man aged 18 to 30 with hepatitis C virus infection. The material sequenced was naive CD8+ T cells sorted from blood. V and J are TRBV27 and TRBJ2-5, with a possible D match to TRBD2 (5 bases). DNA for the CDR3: TGTGCCAGCAGTTTAAGCGGCCGACATAACCAAGAGACCCAGTACTTC. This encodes CASSLSGRHNQETQYF.